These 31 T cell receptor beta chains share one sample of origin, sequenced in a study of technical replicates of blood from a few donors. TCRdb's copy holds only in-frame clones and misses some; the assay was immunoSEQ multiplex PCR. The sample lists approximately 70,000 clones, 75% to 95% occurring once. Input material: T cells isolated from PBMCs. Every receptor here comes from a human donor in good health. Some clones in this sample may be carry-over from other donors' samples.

This chain's CDR3 is CASSENLVDRVSFGYTF. The DNA for the CDR3 is TGTGCCAGCAGTGAAAACCTAGTTGACAGGGTTTCATTCGGCTACACCTTC. The chain combines TRBV2 with TRBJ1-2; TRBD1 agrees at 7 bases. V trimming: 2 bases; J trimming: 8 bases; junction bases outside the gene matches: 17. Germline CDR1 is SNHLY and CDR2 is FYNNEI. There are 17 residues in the CDR3.

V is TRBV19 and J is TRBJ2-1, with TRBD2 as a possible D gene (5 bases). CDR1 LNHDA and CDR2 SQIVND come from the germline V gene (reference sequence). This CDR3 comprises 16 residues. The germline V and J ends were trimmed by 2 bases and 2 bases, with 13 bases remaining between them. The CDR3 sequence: CASSIRRRGAYNEQFF. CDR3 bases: TGTGCCAGTAGTATAAGACGACGGGGAGCCTACAATGAGCAGTTCTTC. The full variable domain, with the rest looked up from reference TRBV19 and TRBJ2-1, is DGGITQSPKYLFRKEGQNVTLSCEQNLNHDAMYWYRQDPGQGLRLIYYSQIVNDFQKGDIAEGYSVSREKKESFPLTVTSAQKNPTAFYLCASSIRRRGAYNEQFFGPGTRLTVL.

CDR3 region: CASSPTGTQTDTQYF. The CDR3 DNA reads TGTGCCAGCAGTCCGACAGGGACTCAAACAGATACGCAGTATTTT. V usage is TRBV2 and J usage is TRBJ2-3; possibly TRBD1 for D (7 bases). The germline V and J ends were trimmed by 5 bases and 3 bases, with 15 bases remaining between them. The CDR3 is 15 residues long. Germline V gives CDR1 SNHLY, CDR2 FYNNEI.

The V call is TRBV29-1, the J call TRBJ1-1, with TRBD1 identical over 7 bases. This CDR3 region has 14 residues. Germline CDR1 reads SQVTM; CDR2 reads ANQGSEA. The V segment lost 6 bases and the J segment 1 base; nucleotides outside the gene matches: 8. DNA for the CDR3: TGCAGCGTAGGAGACAGGGAAACGAACACTGAAGCTTTCTTT. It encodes CSVGDRETNTEAFF. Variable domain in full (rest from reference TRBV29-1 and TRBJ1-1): SAVISQKPSRDICQRGTSLTIQCQVDSQVTMMFWYRQQPGQSLTLIATANQGSEATYESGFVIDKFPISRPNLTFSTLTVSNMSPEDSSIYLCSVGDRETNTEAFFGQGTRLTVV.

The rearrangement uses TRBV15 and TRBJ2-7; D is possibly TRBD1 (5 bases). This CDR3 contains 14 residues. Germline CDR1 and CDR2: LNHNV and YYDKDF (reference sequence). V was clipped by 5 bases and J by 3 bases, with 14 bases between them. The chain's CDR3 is CATSRGHPNYEQYF. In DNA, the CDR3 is TGTGCCACCAGCCGCGGACATCCCAACTACGAGCAGTACTTC.

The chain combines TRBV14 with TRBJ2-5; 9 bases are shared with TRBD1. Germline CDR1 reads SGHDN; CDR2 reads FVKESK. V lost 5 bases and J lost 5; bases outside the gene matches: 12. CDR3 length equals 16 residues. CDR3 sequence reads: CASSTWTGEIEETQYF. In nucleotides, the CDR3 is TGTGCCAGCAGCACTTGGACAGGGGAAATAGAGGAGACCCAGTACTTC.

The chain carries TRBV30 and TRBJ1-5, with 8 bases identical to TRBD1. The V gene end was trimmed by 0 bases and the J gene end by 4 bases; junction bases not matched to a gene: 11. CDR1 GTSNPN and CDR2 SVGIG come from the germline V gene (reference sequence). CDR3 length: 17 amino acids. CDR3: CAWSVVRTGGRNQPQHF. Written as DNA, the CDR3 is TGTGCCTGGAGTGTAGTTAGAACAGGGGGTAGGAATCAGCCCCAGCATTTT.

CDR3 coding DNA: TGTGCCAGCAGCCCCTTGGACAGGGAGGGGAATGAAAAACTGTTTTTT. Encoded protein: CASSPLDREGNEKLFF. The J gene is TRBJ1-4, the V gene TRBV7-9, with 8 bases matching TRBD1. The germline V gene has CDR1 SEHNR and CDR2 FQNEAQ (reference sequence). Trimming removed 5 bases from V and 5 bases from J; junction bases left unmatched: 10. This CDR3 spans 16 amino acids.

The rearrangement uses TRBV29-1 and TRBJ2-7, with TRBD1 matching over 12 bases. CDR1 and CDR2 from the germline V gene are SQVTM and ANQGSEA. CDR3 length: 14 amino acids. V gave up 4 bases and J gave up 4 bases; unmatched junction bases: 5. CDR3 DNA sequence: TGCAGCGTTGCCGGGACAGGGGGCTCGTACGAGCAGTACTTC. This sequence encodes CSVAGTGGSYEQYF.

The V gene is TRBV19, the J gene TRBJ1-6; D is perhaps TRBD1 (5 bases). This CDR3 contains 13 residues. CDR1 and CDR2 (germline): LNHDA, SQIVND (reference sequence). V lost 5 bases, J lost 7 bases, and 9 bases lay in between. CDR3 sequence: CASSGRANSPLHF. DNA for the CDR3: TGTGCCAGTAGTGGCAGGGCGAATTCACCCCTCCACTTT.

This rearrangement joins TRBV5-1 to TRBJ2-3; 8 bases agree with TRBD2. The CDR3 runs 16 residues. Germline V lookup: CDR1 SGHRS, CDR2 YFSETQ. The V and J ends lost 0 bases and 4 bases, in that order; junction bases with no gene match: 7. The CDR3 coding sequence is TGCGCCAGCAGCTTGGTCCCGGGACTAGATTCAGATACGCAGTATTTT. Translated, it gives CASSLVPGLDSDTQYF.

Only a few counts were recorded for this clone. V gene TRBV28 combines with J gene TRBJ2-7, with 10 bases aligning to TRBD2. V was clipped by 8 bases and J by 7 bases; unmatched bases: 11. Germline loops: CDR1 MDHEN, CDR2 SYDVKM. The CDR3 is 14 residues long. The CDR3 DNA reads TGTGCCAGCCTTCCCAGCGGGAGGGATCCAGAGCAGTACTTC. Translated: CASLPSGRDPEQYF.

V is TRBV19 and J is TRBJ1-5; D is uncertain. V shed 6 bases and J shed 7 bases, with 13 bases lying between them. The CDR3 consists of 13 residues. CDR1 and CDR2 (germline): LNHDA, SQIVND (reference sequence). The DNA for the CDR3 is TGTGCCAGTAGCCGTGTGGTTCGGCAGCCCCAGCATTTT. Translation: CASSRVVRQPQHF. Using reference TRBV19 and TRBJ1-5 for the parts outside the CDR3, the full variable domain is DGGITQSPKYLFRKEGQNVTLSCEQNLNHDAMYWYRQDPGQGLRLIYYSQIVNDFQKGDIAEGYSVSREKKESFPLTVTSAQKNPTAFYLCASSRVVRQPQHFGDGTRLSIL.

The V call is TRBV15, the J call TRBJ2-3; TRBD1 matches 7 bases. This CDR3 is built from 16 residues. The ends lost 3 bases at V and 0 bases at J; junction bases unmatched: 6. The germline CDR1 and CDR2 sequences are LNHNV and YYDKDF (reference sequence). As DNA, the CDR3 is TGTGCCACCAGCAGGGGGACAGTTTGGAGCACAGATACGCAGTATTTT. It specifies CATSRGTVWSTDTQYF. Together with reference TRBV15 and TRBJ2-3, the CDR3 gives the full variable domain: DAMVIQNPRYQVTQFGKPVTLSCSQTLNHNVMYWYQQKSSQAPKLLFHYYDKDFNNEADTPDNFQSRRPNTSFCFLDIRSPGLGDTAMYLCATSRGTVWSTDTQYFGPGTRLTVL.

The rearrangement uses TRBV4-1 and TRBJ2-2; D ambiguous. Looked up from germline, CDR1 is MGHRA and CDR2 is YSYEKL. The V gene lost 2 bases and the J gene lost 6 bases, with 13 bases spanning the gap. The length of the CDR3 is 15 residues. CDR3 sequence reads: CASSQSALSAGELFF. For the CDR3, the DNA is TGCGCCAGCAGCCAATCCGCCCTGTCGGCCGGGGAGCTGTTTTTT.

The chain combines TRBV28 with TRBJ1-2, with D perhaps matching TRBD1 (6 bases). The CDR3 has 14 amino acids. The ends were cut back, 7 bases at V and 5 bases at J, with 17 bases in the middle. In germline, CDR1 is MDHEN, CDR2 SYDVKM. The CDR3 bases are TGTGCCAGCACCCAACAGGGCCTTCGATATGGCTACACCTTC. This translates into CASTQQGLRYGYTF.

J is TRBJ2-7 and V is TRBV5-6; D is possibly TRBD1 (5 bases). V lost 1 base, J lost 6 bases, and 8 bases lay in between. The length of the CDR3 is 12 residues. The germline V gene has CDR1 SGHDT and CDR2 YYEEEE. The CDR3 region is CASSLPGREQYF. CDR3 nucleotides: TGTGCCAGCAGCTTGCCAGGGCGCGAGCAGTACTTC.

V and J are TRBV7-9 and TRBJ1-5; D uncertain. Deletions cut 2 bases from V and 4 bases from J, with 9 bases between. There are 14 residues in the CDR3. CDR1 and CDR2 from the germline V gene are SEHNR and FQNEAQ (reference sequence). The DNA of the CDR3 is TGTGCCAGCAGCTTAAAGGGAGATAATCAGCCCCAGCATTTT. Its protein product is CASSLKGDNQPQHF.

Here the CDR3 reads CASSPAGQTFSYEQYF. CDR3 DNA sequence: TGCGCCAGCAGCCCCGCGGGACAGACATTTTCCTACGAGCAGTACTTC. The chain links TRBV5-1 to TRBJ2-7; possible D gene TRBD1, 7 bases. Germline V gene data show CDR1 as SGHRS and CDR2 as YFSETQ. Trimming took off 4 bases at V and 1 base at J, with 18 bases between the two ends. The CDR3 has 16 residues.

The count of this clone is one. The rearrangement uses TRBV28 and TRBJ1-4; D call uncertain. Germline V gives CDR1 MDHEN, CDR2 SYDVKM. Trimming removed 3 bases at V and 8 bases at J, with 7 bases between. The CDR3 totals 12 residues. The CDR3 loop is CASSFRREKLFF. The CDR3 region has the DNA TGTGCCAGCAGTTTCCGCAGGGAAAAACTGTTTTTT.

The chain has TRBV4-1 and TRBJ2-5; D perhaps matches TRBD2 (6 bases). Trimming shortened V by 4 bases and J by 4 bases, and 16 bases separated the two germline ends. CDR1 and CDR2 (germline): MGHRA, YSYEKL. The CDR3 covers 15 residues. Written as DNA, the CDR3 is TGCGCCAGCAGCCTCGGACTAATGGGGCGAGAGACCCAGTACTTC. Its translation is CASSLGLMGRETQYF.

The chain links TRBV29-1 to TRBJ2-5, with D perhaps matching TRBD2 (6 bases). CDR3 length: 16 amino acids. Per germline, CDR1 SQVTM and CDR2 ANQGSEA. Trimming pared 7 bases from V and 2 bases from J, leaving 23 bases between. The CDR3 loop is CSADGVSGDRQETQYF. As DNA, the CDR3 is TGCAGCGCCGATGGTGTTAGCGGAGATAGACAAGAGACCCAGTACTTC.

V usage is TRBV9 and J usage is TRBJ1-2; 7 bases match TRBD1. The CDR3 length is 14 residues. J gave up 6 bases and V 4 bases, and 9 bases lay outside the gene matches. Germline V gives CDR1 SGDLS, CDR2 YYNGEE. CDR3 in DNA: TGTGCCAGCAGCAACACCGGGACAGTCCATGGCTACACCTTC. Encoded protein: CASSNTGTVHGYTF.

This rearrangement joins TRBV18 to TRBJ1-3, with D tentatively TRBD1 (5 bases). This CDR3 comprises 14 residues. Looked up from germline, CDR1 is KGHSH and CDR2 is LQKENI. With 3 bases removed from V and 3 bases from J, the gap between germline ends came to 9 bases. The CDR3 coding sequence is TGTGCCAGCTCACCCGGGGGATATGGAAACACCATATATTTT. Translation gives CASSPGGYGNTIYF.

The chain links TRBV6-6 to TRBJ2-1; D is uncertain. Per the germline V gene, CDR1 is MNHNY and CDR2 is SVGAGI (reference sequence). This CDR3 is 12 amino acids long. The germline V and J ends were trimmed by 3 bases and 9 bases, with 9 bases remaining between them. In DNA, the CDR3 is TGTGCCAGCAGTTATTCTCTAGGTGAGCAGTTCTTC. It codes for CASSYSLGEQFF.

CDR3 sequence (DNA): TGTGCCAGCAGCGATAGGGACAGGGATTTATCACCCCTCCACTTT. Amino acid sequence: CASSDRDRDLSPLHF. The rearrangement uses TRBV6-1 and TRBJ1-6, with 9 positions matching TRBD1. With 6 bases clipped from V and 10 bases from J, the junction kept 10 bases outside the gene matches. Germline V gene lookup returns CDR1 MNHNS and CDR2 SASEGT. CDR3 size: 15 residues.

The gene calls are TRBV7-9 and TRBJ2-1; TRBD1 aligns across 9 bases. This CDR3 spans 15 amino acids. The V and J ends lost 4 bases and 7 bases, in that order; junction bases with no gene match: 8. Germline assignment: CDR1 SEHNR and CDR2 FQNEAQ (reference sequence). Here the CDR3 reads CASSWGTGKWNEQFF. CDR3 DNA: TGTGCCAGCAGCTGGGGGACAGGGAAGTGGAATGAGCAGTTCTTC.

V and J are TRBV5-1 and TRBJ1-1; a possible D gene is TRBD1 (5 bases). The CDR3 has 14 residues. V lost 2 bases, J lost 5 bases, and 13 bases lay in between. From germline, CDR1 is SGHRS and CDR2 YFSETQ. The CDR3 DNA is TGCGCCAGCAGCTTACGGACGGAGGGGACTGAAGCTTTCTTT. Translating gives CASSLRTEGTEAFF. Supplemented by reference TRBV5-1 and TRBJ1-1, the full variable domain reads KAGVTQTPRYLIKTRGQQVTLSCSPISGHRSVSWYQQTPGQGLQFLFEYFSETQRNKGNFPGRFSGRQFSNSRSEMNVSTLELGDSALYLCASSLRTEGTEAFFGQGTRLTVV.

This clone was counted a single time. The CDR3 sequence: CASSYSKWGRSYEQYF. In DNA form, the CDR3 reads TGTGCCAGCAGTTACTCGAAGTGGGGGCGGTCCTACGAGCAGTACTTC. The chain uses TRBV6-5 and TRBJ2-7; weak D call: TRBD1 (6 bases). CDR1 MNHEY and CDR2 SVGAGI come from the germline V gene. CDR3 length: 16 amino acids. Trimming removed 0 bases from V and 1 base from J, with 13 bases in between.

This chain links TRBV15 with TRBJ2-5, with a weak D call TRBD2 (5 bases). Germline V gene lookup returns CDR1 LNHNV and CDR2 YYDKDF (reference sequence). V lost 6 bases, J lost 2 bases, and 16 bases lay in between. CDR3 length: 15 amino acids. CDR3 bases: TGTGCCACCAGTCCATTAGGCCCGGGGCAAGAGACCCAGTACTTC. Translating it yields CATSPLGPGQETQYF.

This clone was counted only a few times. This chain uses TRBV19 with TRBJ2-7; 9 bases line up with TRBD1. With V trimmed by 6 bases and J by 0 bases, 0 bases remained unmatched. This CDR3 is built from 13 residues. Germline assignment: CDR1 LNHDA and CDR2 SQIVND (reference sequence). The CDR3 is CASRGQGSYEQYF. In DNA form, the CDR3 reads TGTGCCAGTAGGGGACAGGGCTCCTACGAGCAGTACTTC.